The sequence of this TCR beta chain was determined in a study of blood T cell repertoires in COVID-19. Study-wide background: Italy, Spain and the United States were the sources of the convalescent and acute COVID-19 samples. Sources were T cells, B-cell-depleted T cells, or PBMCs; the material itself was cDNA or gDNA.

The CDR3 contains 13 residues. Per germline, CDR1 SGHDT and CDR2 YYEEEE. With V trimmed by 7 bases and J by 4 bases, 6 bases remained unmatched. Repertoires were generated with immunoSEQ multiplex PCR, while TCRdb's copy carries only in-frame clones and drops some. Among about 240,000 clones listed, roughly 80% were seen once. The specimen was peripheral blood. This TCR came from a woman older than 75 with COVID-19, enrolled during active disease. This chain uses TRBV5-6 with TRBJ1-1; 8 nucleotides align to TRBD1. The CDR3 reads CASGLQGGTEAFF. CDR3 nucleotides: TGTGCCAGCGGGTTACAGGGGGGCACTGAAGCTTTCTTT.